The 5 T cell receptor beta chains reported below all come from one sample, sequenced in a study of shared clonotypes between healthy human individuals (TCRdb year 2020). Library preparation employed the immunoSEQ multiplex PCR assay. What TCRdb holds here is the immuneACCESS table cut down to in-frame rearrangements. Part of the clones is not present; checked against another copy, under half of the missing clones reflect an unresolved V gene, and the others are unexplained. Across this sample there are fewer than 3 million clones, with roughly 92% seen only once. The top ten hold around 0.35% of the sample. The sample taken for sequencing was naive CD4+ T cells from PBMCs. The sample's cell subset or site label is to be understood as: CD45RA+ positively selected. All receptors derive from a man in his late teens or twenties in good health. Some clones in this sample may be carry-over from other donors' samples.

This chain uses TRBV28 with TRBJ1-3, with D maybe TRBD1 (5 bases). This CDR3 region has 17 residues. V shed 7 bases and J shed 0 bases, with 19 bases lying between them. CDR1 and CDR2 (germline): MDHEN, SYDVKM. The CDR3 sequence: CASIPRAGRLSGNTIYF. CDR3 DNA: TGTGCCAGCATTCCCAGGGCAGGCCGACTCTCTGGAAACACCATATATTTT.

CDR3 amino acids: CASRNLAETINEQFF. The DNA for the CDR3 is TGTGCCAGCAGGAACTTAGCGGAGACGATCAATGAGCAGTTCTTC. The V call is TRBV2, the J call TRBJ2-1, with D possibly being TRBD2 (6 bases). CDR3 size: 15 residues. CDR1 is SNHLY, CDR2 FYNNEI, per germline. Trimming pared 6 bases from V and 6 bases from J, leaving 18 bases between.

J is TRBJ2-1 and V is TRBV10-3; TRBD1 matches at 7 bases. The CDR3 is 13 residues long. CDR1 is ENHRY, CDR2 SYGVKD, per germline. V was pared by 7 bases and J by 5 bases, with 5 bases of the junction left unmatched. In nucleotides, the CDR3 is TGTGCCATCACAGCCGGGACAGACAATGAGCAGTTCTTC. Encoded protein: CAITAGTDNEQFF.

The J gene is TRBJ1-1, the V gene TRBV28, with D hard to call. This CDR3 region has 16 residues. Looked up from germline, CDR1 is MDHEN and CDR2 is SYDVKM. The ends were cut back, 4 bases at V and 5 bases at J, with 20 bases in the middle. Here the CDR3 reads CASSYNWVTGKTEAFF. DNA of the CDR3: TGTGCCAGCAGTTATAATTGGGTTACGGGGAAGACTGAAGCTTTCTTT. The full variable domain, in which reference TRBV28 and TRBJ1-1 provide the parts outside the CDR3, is DVKVTQSSRYLVKRTGEKVFLECVQDMDHENMFWYRQDPGLGLRLIYFSYDVKMKEKGDIPEGYSVSREKKERFSLILESASTNQTSMYLCASSYNWVTGKTEAFFGQGTRLTVV.

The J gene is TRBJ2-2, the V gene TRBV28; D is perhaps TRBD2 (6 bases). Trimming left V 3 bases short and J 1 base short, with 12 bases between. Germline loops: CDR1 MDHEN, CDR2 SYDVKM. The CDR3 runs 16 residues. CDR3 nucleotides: TGTGCCAGCAGTTTCCCCTCGGGAGTGAACACCGGGGAGCTGTTTTTT. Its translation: CASSFPSGVNTGELFF.